This TCR beta chain stems from a study of blood T cell repertoires in COVID-19. V was pared by 7 bases and J by 6 bases, with 1 base of the junction left unmatched. The CDR3 contains 11 residues. Germline CDR1 and CDR2: SGDLS and YYNGEE. In the authors' methods: Estimation of nucleated cell counts was performed using reference gene primer amplification. Some clones are missing from TCRdb's copy, which holds only in-frame ones; the method was immunoSEQ multiplex PCR. Clone size and V and J calls were adopted from that table, with D and trimming inferred from the DNA. The sample holds about 14,000 clones, roughly 80% seen once.

The chain joins TRBV9 to TRBJ1-1, with 9 bases lining up with TRBD1. The clonotype was recovered from a woman older than 75 with acute or convalescent COVID-19. Sequenced sample: peripheral blood. This CDR3 reads CASGTGPEAFF. The CDR3 DNA reads TGTGCCAGCGGGACAGGGCCTGAAGCTTTCTTT.